Presented here are 21 T cell receptor beta chains from one specimen sequenced in a study of beta chain features in type 1 diabetes. Expressed TCRB transcripts were sequenced because the entire RNA isolate underwent reverse transcription. Assay used: immunoSEQ multiplex PCR; TCRdb lists only in-frame clones, some missing. The table lists under 450,000 clones, approximately 14% of them singletons. Material: naive CD4+ T cells from blood. These receptors all stem from a man younger than 40 in good health.

This clone appeared many times. J is TRBJ1-2 and V is TRBV30; D gene ambiguous. V was cut by 4 bases and J by 4 bases, with 10 bases left in between. The length of the CDR3 is 12 residues. Germline values: CDR1 GTSNPN, CDR2 SVGIG (reference sequence). For the CDR3, the DNA is TGTGCCTGGATTTCAGACTTCTATGGCTACACCTTC. Encoded protein: CAWISDFYGYTF.

The chain employs TRBV9 and TRBJ2-3, with D perhaps matching TRBD2 (5 bases). Germline loops: CDR1 SGDLS, CDR2 YYNGEE. The CDR3 spans 16 residues. With 2 bases removed from V and 0 bases from J, the gap between germline ends came to 13 bases. The CDR3 DNA reads as TGTGCCAGCAGCGTGGCTAGCAGTACTAGCACAGATACGCAGTATTTT. Translation: CASSVASSTSTDTQYF.

This clone was counted between two and nine times. The V call is TRBV20-1, the J call TRBJ2-7; TRBD2 aligns across 9 bases. The CDR3 loop spans 11 amino acids. The germline gives CDR1 DFQATT, CDR2 SNEGSKA (reference sequence). The DNA for the CDR3 is TGCGGGCTAGCGGGGAACTACGAGCAGTACTTC. Translation: CGLAGNYEQYF.

CDR3 coding DNA: TGTGCCAGCAGCCAGACCCCGGGGGCTAACAATGAGCAGTTCTTC. It yields the protein CASSQTPGANNEQFF. The chain has TRBV13 and TRBJ2-1; TRBD1 or TRBD2 may be the D gene (6 bases each). Between the trimmed V and J ends, which lost 5 bases and 5 bases, there was a span of 16 bases. The germline V gene encodes CDR1 PRHDT and CDR2 FYEKMQ (reference sequence). The CDR3 covers 15 residues.

This sequence joins TRBV27 and TRBJ1-5; 7 bases line up with TRBD1. Germline CDR1 is MNHEY and CDR2 is SMNVEV (reference sequence). After removal of 2 bases from V and 2 bases from J, the junction contained 3 bases not matched to a gene. The CDR3 is 15 residues long. The CDR3 region is CASSLLTGGNQPQHF. The CDR3 DNA reads TGTGCCAGCAGTTTACTAACAGGGGGCAATCAGCCCCAGCATTTT.

This clone has a single count. V gene TRBV30 combines with J gene TRBJ2-5, with D maybe TRBD2 (5 bases). Germline-derived CDR1 and CDR2 are GTSNPN and SVGIG (reference sequence). The CDR3 length is 13 residues. Trimming took off 4 bases at V and 9 bases at J, with 18 bases between the two ends. The CDR3 nucleotides read TGTGCCTGGATTGGACTCCCCGGTGGGGCCCAGTACTTC. This codes for CAWIGLPGGAQYF.

This clone was seen a handful of times. This CDR3 reads CASTTRDYNEQFF. The CDR3 bases are TGTGCCAGCACTACTCGCGACTACAATGAGCAGTTCTTC. The chain links TRBV6-7 to TRBJ2-1; D ambiguous. TRBV6-7 is an ORF; its function is uncertain. Between the trimmed V and J ends, which lost 7 bases and 3 bases, there was a span of 10 bases. CDR3 length: 13 residues.

Only a few counts were recorded for this clone. The chain recombines TRBV7-8 with TRBJ2-1; the D is unclear. The CDR3 extends over 13 amino acids. Between the trimmed V and J ends, which lost 7 bases and 3 bases, there was a span of 10 bases. The V gene's germline CDR1 is SGHVS and CDR2 FQNEAQ. CDR3 sequence: CASTLGYYNEQFF. DNA for the CDR3: TGTGCCAGCACTCTGGGGTACTACAATGAGCAGTTCTTC.

The table lists this clone with a few counts. The V call is TRBV4-3, the J call TRBJ2-1, with D possibly TRBD2 on 6 matching bases. Trimming shortened V by 0 bases and J by 5 bases, and 14 bases separated the two germline ends. The CDR3 sequence is 16 residues long. Germline CDR1 reads LGHNA; CDR2 reads YSLEER. In nucleotides, the CDR3 is TGCGCCAGCAGCCAAGATGTGACGGGAGTGGACAATGAGCAGTTCTTC. The encoded protein is CASSQDVTGVDNEQFF.

J is TRBJ2-1 and V is TRBV7-2; 7 bases agree with TRBD1. In germline, CDR1 is SGHTA, CDR2 FQGNSA. The CDR3 loop spans 15 amino acids. Trimming removed 1 base from V and 6 bases from J; junction bases left unmatched: 6. The CDR3 DNA follows: TGTGCCAGCAGCTTAGGGAGGCCAGGGGGCAATGAGCAGTTCTTC. It encodes CASSLGRPGGNEQFF.

This clone was observed a handful of times. This same CDR3 is encoded by further DNA sequences in the sample. The chain links TRBV5-1 to TRBJ2-7; the D is unclear. The CDR3 contains 14 residues. Per germline, CDR1 SGHRS and CDR2 YFSETQ. Trimming stripped 0 bases from V and 0 bases from J, with 7 bases between. DNA for the CDR3: TGCGCCAGCAGCTTGGCGGGTAGCTCCTACGAGCAGTACTTC. Its protein product is CASSLAGSSYEQYF.

A remark on this clone: Germline is not matched at one junction end, which may reflect a read error. The chain uses TRBV18 and TRBJ2-4, with a possible D match to TRBD2 (5 bases). The CDR3 runs 15 residues. Germline V lookup: CDR1 KGHSH, CDR2 LQKENI. The CDR3 bases are TGTGCCAGCTCGCGCACTGGGCTAGCCAGAAACATTCAGTACTTC. Amino acids: CASSRTGLARNIQYF.

The J gene is TRBJ1-5, the V gene TRBV12-5; D is undetermined. CDR3 length equals 13 residues. Germline-derived CDR1 and CDR2 are LGHNT and FRNRAP. The ends were cut back, 4 bases at V and 3 bases at J, with 7 bases in the middle. CDR3 bases: TGTGCTAGTGGTTATGGGGACAATCAGCCCCAGCATTTT. This encodes CASGYGDNQPQHF.

The chain joins TRBV27 to TRBJ2-5, with D unclear. CDR3 length: 14 amino acids. The V gene lost 2 bases and the J gene lost 5 bases, with 12 bases spanning the gap. Germline loops: CDR1 MNHEY, CDR2 SMNVEV (reference sequence). CDR3 nucleotide sequence: TGTGCCAGCAGTTTAATATCCGAGGTGGAGACCCAGTACTTC. Amino acids: CASSLISEVETQYF.

J is TRBJ2-3 and V is TRBV19, with D possibly being TRBD2 (6 bases). The CDR3 runs to 13 residues. The ends were cut back, 3 bases at V and 8 bases at J, with 12 bases in the middle. Germline V gives CDR1 LNHDA, CDR2 SQIVND (reference sequence). Here the CDR3 DNA reads TGTGCCAGTAGTATCACGGGAGTGGGTACGCAGTATTTT. It encodes CASSITGVGTQYF.

This clone was observed a single time. The rearrangement uses TRBV11-3 and TRBJ1-1; unclear D gene. There are 13 residues in the CDR3. Trimming pared 3 bases from V and 2 bases from J, leaving 7 bases between. Germline V gene data show CDR1 as SGHNT and CDR2 as YENEEA. The CDR3 DNA sequence: TGTGCCAGCAGCTTCGAGCTAAACACTGAAGCTTTCTTT. This encodes CASSFELNTEAFF.

The J gene is TRBJ1-1, the V gene TRBV29-1; the D is unclear. V was pared by 6 bases and J by 0 bases, with 14 bases between. This CDR3 contains 14 residues. Germline CDR1 SQVTM, CDR2 ANQGSEA. CDR3 residues: CSVVKDGMNTEAFF. In DNA, the CDR3 is TGCAGCGTCGTAAAGGACGGAATGAACACTGAAGCTTTCTTT.

This clone has only a few counts. This chain joins TRBV7-2 and TRBJ2-7, with 7 bases aligning to TRBD2. Trimming removed 6 bases from V and 1 base from J; junction bases left unmatched: 0. The CDR3 loop spans 12 amino acids. In germline, CDR1 is SGHTA, CDR2 FQGNSA. In nucleotides, the CDR3 is TGTGCCAGCAGGGGAGGGTCCTACGAGCAGTACTTC. This sequence encodes CASRGGSYEQYF.

V gene TRBV5-1 combines with J gene TRBJ2-7, with 9 bases that match TRBD1. With 7 bases clipped from V and 0 bases from J, the junction kept 5 bases outside the gene matches. There are 14 residues in the CDR3. Germline V gene data show CDR1 as SGHRS and CDR2 as YFSETQ. This chain's CDR3 is CASGGQGSSYEQYF. Written as DNA, the CDR3 is TGCGCCAGCGGAGGACAGGGGAGCTCCTACGAGCAGTACTTC.

This clone has only a few counts. The genes are TRBV5-6 and TRBJ2-7; TRBD2 aligns across 7 bases. Germline CDR1 SGHDT, CDR2 YYEEEE. The CDR3 is 16 residues long. V shed 0 bases and J 6 bases; nucleotides not matched to a gene: 12. CDR3 amino acids: CASSLESAGSSREQYV. The DNA for the CDR3 is TGTGCCAGCAGCTTGGAGTCAGCGGGATCCAGCCGCGAGCAGTACGTC.

CDR3 bases: TGTGCCAGCAGCTTTAGCGGGGCGGGAACCGGGGAGCTGTTTTTT. Translating gives CASSFSGAGTGELFF. The V call is TRBV7-2, the J call TRBJ2-2; 8 positions agree with TRBD2. CDR1 is SGHTA and CDR2 is FQGNSA in the germline V gene. The CDR3 consists of 15 residues. V was pared by 3 bases and J by 5 bases, with 5 bases of the junction left unmatched.